Shown below are 21 T cell receptor beta chains from a single sample sequenced in a study of blood T cell repertoires in COVID-19. Method: immunoSEQ multiplex PCR; TCRdb's copy keeps in-frame clones and lacks some. The sample lists 130,000 to 150,000 clones; more than 70% were seen once. What was sequenced was peripheral blood. The receptors were sampled from a human donor in a cohort sampled during active COVID-19.

V gene TRBV7-9 combines with J gene TRBJ2-5; 10 bases are a match to TRBD2. In germline, CDR1 is SEHNR, CDR2 FQNEAQ (reference sequence). Trimming took 1 base from V and 1 from J; bases not matched to a gene: 3. The CDR3 covers 16 residues. This CDR3 reads CASSLGTSGFQETQYF. The DNA of the CDR3 is TGTGCCAGCAGCTTAGGGACTAGCGGCTTCCAAGAGACCCAGTACTTC.

This chain links TRBV9 with TRBJ2-2; D ambiguous. The germline gives CDR1 SGDLS, CDR2 YYNGEE. Trimming removed 0 bases from V and 6 bases from J, with 9 bases in between. The CDR3 has 14 amino acids. The CDR3 loop reads CASSVAARPGELFF. CDR3 sequence (DNA): TGTGCCAGCAGCGTAGCAGCCAGGCCCGGGGAGCTGTTTTTT.

The chain combines TRBV6-2 or TRBV6-3 with TRBJ1-2; 10 bases map to TRBD1. The CDR3 has 14 residues. Losses at the gene ends were 5 bases for V and 6 bases for J; bases not matched to a gene: 6. Germline V gene lookup returns CDR1 MNHEY and CDR2 SVGEGT. The CDR3, as DNA: TGTGCCAGCAGTCTTCCGGACAGGGGGAATGGCTACACCTTC. It translates to CASSLPDRGNGYTF.

This clone has a single count. V and J are TRBV6-5 and TRBJ1-3; D perhaps matches TRBD1 (6 bases). Germline CDR1 reads MNHEY; CDR2 reads SVGAGI. V was trimmed by 5 bases and J by 4 bases, leaving 15 bases between them. CDR3 length: 15 amino acids. In nucleotides, the CDR3 is TGTGCCAGCAGTAGAACCGGGACAAGCGGAAACACCATATATTTT. Its protein product is CASSRTGTSGNTIYF.

V and J are TRBV28 and TRBJ1-1, with unresolved D. V gave up 1 base and J gave up 8 bases, with 11 bases separating them. The CDR3 spans 13 residues. Looked up from germline, CDR1 is MDHEN and CDR2 is SYDVKM. This chain's CDR3 is CASSLFIGEEAFF. The CDR3 nucleotides read TGTGCCAGCAGTTTATTTATCGGGGAAGAAGCTTTCTTT.

V and J are TRBV10-1 and TRBJ2-1; 14 bases match TRBD2. J lost 1 base, V lost 6 bases, and 8 bases had no gene match. There are 18 residues in the CDR3. Germline CDR1 reads WNHNN; CDR2 reads SYGVQD (reference sequence). In DNA form, the CDR3 reads TGCGCCAGCAGCGGGACTAGCGGGAGCGATCCTTCCTACAATGAGCAGTTCTTC. Its protein is CASSGTSGSDPSYNEQFF.

V and J are TRBV3-1 (or the pseudogene TRBV3-2) and TRBJ1-5; D is uncertain. The germline V gene encodes CDR1 LGHDT and CDR2 YNNKEL (reference sequence). The CDR3 length is 12 residues. Trimming removed 4 bases from V and 4 bases from J, with 5 bases in between. This chain's CDR3 is CASSLPNQPQHF. CDR3 sequence (DNA): TGTGCCAGCAGCCTCCCGAATCAGCCCCAGCATTTT.

This rearrangement joins TRBV5-1 to TRBJ2-1, with 13 bases that match TRBD2. The CDR3 length is 16 residues. Germline CDR1 and CDR2: SGHRS and YFSETQ. V trimming: 4 bases; J trimming: 3 bases; junction bases outside the gene matches: 4. The CDR3 region is CASSPGLAGNYNEQFF. CDR3 nucleotides: TGCGCCAGCAGCCCGGGACTAGCGGGGAACTACAATGAGCAGTTCTTC.

The genes are TRBV7-2 and TRBJ1-3; D gene ambiguous. The germline gives CDR1 SGHTA, CDR2 FQGNSA. The CDR3 extends over 16 amino acids. Between the trimmed V and J ends, which lost 5 bases and 4 bases, there was a span of 18 bases. The CDR3 is CASSKRRYTTGNTIYF. The CDR3 nucleotides read TGTGCCAGCAGCAAACGAAGATACACTACGGGAAACACCATATATTTT.

The count of this clone is one. V gene TRBV5-1 combines with J gene TRBJ2-1, with D possibly matching TRBD2 (6 bases). Trimming left V 3 bases short and J 6 bases short, with 16 bases between. The CDR3 is made up of 15 amino acids. Germline V lookup: CDR1 SGHRS, CDR2 YFSETQ. DNA of the CDR3: TGCGCCAGCAGCTGGTCGCCGGGGGAAGGCAATGAGCAGTTCTTC. Protein sequence: CASSWSPGEGNEQFF.

The V and J genes are TRBV6-6 and TRBJ1-2, with a tentative D call TRBD1 (6 bases). Germline V gives CDR1 MNHNY, CDR2 SVGAGI (reference sequence). The CDR3 extends over 16 amino acids. With 11 bases removed from V and 0 bases from J, the gap between germline ends came to 22 bases. The CDR3 coding sequence is TGTGCCGGAGCGGGACAAAGGGGGGCAACTAACTATGGCTACACCTTC. Protein sequence: CAGAGQRGATNYGYTF.

The DNA of the CDR3 is TGCGCCAGCACGGGGGTAGCGGGGCAAGAGACCCAGTACTTC. Translation: CASTGVAGQETQYF. The genes are TRBV5-1 and TRBJ2-5; 8 bases map to TRBD2. This CDR3 is 14 amino acids long. Trimming cost V 6 bases and J 2 bases; bases outside gene matches: 6. The germline V gene has CDR1 SGHRS and CDR2 YFSETQ.

This clone came up once. The genes are TRBV6-6 and TRBJ2-7; 8 nucleotides align to TRBD1. CDR3 length: 15 amino acids. The germline CDR1 and CDR2 sequences are MNHNY and SVGAGI (reference sequence). With 2 bases clipped from V and 5 bases from J, the junction kept 8 bases outside the gene matches. The CDR3 region has the DNA TGTGCCAGCAGTTACGCGGACAGGGCAAACGACGAGCAGTACTTC. Its translation: CASSYADRANDEQYF.

The chain employs TRBV30 and TRBJ2-3; 15 bases line up with TRBD2. This CDR3 spans 18 amino acids. V was clipped by 3 bases and J by 2 bases; unmatched bases: 9. Germline V lookup: CDR1 GTSNPN, CDR2 SVGIG (reference sequence). CDR3 nucleotide sequence: TGTGCCTGGAGGGGACTAGCGGGGGGCCGGCGGGCCACAGATACGCAGTATTTT. It specifies CAWRGLAGGRRATDTQYF.

The rearrangement joins TRBV30 to TRBJ2-7; 14 nucleotides agree with TRBD2. CDR3 length: 13 residues. V shed 5 bases and J 6 bases; nucleotides not matched to a gene: 3. CDR1 is GTSNPN and CDR2 is SVGIG in the germline V gene (reference sequence). Written as DNA, the CDR3 is TGTGCCTGGCTGACTAGCGGGGGGGCCGAGCAGTACTTC. Protein sequence: CAWLTSGGAEQYF.

The chain uses TRBV11-2 and TRBJ2-7, with TRBD2 matching over 11 bases. The CDR3 runs 16 residues. The V and J ends lost 4 bases and 1 base, in that order; junction bases with no gene match: 6. Per germline, CDR1 SGHAT and CDR2 FQNNGV. The CDR3 DNA sequence: TGTGCCAGCAGCTACCTAGCGGGGGGCGTTTCCTACGAGCAGTACTTC. It codes for CASSYLAGGVSYEQYF. Combining the CDR3 with reference TRBV11-2 and TRBJ2-7 gives the whole variable domain EAGVAQSPRYKIIEKRQSVAFWCNPISGHATLYWYQQILGQGPKLLIQFQNNGVVDDSQLPKDRFSAERLKGVDSTLKIQPAKLEDSAVYLCASSYLAGGVSYEQYFGPGTRLTVT.

This clone is a singleton in its sample. The chain couples TRBV7-2 to TRBJ1-2; D ambiguous. Looked up from germline, CDR1 is SGHTA and CDR2 is FQGNSA. The CDR3 length is 13 residues. V lost 5 bases, J lost 8 bases, and 15 bases lay in between. In DNA form, the CDR3 reads TGTGCCAGCAGCCAAGGACGGGAACGCGGCTACACCTTC. Its protein is CASSQGRERGYTF.

V and J are TRBV28 and TRBJ1-5; D is perhaps TRBD1 (5 bases). The CDR3 has 14 amino acids. The germline CDR1 and CDR2 sequences are MDHEN and SYDVKM. Trimming took 4 bases from V and 5 from J, leaving 12 bases between them. This CDR3 is CASSSAAGHQPQHF. For the CDR3, the DNA is TGTGCCAGCAGTTCGGCAGCAGGGCATCAGCCCCAGCATTTT.

In nucleotides, the CDR3 is TGCGCCAGCAGCCAAGATCCCGGCGGAGGGAACTACGAGCAGTACTTC. Protein product: CASSQDPGGGNYEQYF. The chain combines TRBV4-1 with TRBJ2-7; D is possibly TRBD2 (6 bases). V was pared by 0 bases and J by 3 bases, with 15 bases between. This CDR3 is built from 16 residues. CDR1 and CDR2 from the germline V gene are MGHRA and YSYEKL.

This chain joins TRBV9 and TRBJ2-3; 7 bases are shared with TRBD2. This CDR3 has 15 residues. CDR1 and CDR2 (germline): SGDLS, YYNGEE. With V trimmed by 4 bases and J by 7 bases, 12 bases remained unmatched. In DNA form, the CDR3 reads TGTGCCAGCAGCAGAGGGGCTAGCGGAGATCATACGCAGTATTTT. Amino acids: CASSRGASGDHTQYF.

The genes are TRBV5-8 and TRBJ2-7; D is ambiguous. This CDR3 comprises 14 residues. Germline V gene sequence: CDR1 SGHTS, CDR2 YDEGEE. V was trimmed by 0 bases and J by 2 bases, leaving 9 bases between them. CDR3 in amino acids: CASSLAGTTYEQYF. The CDR3, as DNA: TGTGCCAGCAGCTTGGCAGGCACAACCTACGAGCAGTACTTC. The whole variable domain, filled in from reference TRBV5-8 and TRBJ2-7, reads EAGVTQSPTHLIKTRGQQATLRCSPISGHTSVYWYQQALGLGLQFLLWYDEGEERNRGNFPPRFSGRQFPNYSSELNVNALELEDSALYLCASSLAGTTYEQYFGPGTRLTVT.